This T cell receptor beta chain was sequenced during a study of T cell responses to AZD1222 COVID-19 vaccine. Study as a whole: Pooled samples include second doses given at about 4 or 12 weeks. Study outcomes and limitations: Donors were mostly white British, more females; clonal diversity possibly underestimated. Repertoire samples came only from after the peak T cell response. Increases in Spike-specific TCR breadth and depth were seen after two AZD1222 doses.

In regard to this clone: Its specificity is not known.

Generated by immunoSEQ multiplex PCR, the TCRdb table keeps only in-frame clones and is missing some. This sample carries 100,000 or so clones, roughly 89% of them seen once, and the ten largest clones take less than 4%. V shed 6 bases and J shed 2 bases, with 8 bases lying between them. This CDR3 is 13 amino acids long. CDR1 and CDR2 from the germline V gene are MNHEY and SVGEGT. The chain has TRBV6-2 or TRBV6-3 and TRBJ1-5; D gene uncertain. The receptor was derived from an adult in good health. The starting material was peripheral blood, obtained on day 0 of AZD1222 vaccination. CDR3: CASSTMGNQPQHF. CDR3 coding DNA: TGTGCCAGCAGCACTATGGGCAATCAGCCCCAGCATTTT.